What follows describes a single T cell receptor beta chain. What it binds is unknown. This sample was included in a study of Graves' ophthalmopathy and Graves' hyperthyroidism. As the template, RNA transcripts were used to amplify TCR beta CDR3 regions. Scientists carried out first-round RT-PCR using HTBI primers and then a second-round multiplex PCR. TCRdb recomputed calls from the multiplex PCR reads with MiXCR, one row per CDR3 protein. Among 300,000 or so distinct CDR3 sequences listed, roughly 17% were seen once. This CDR3 contains 17 residues. Germline CDR1 and CDR2: SGHAT and FQNNGV. After removal of 0 bases from V and 4 bases from J, the junction contained 11 bases not matched to a gene. Whole-study findings and limits: Sensitivity of 85% to 90% and specificity of about 84% were achieved when a 13-signature model separated ophthalmopathy from stable hyperthyroidism.

Ophthalmopathy donors' eye disease showed moderate-to-severe activity, CAS of at least 3, NOSPECS of at least 4 and duration under 3 months. Diagnoses were established from clinical symptoms, serum thyroxine, TRAb, thyroid ultrasound and orbital computed tomography. The sequencing sample was made of peripheral blood. The sequence was collected from an adult man with Graves' ophthalmopathy. This chain connects TRBV11-2 to TRBJ2-5; 7 bases are a match to TRBD1. The CDR3 sequence: CASSLDRQGFGRETQYF. CDR3 sequence (DNA): TGTGCCAGCAGCTTAGACCGACAGGGATTCGGTCGAGAGACCCAGTACTTC. Together with reference TRBV11-2 and TRBJ2-5, the CDR3 gives the full variable domain: EAGVAQSPRYKIIEKRQSVAFWCNPISGHATLYWYQQILGQGPKLLIQFQNNGVVDDSQLPKDRFSAERLKGVDSTLKIQPAKLEDSAVYLCASSLDRQGFGRETQYFGPGTRLLVL.